This TCR beta chain was identified during a study of control samples from healthy donors and cancer patients. Libraries were prepared by immunoSEQ multiplex PCR; TCRdb keeps only in-frame clonotypes and omits some of them. The sample has tens of thousands of clones; about 87% are singletons. Trimming left V 0 bases short and J 0 bases short, with 8 bases between. This CDR3 is built from 15 residues. Per the germline V gene, CDR1 is MNHEY and CDR2 is SVGAGI. This rearrangement joins TRBV6-5 to TRBJ1-1, with D perhaps matching TRBD1 (5 bases). The material sequenced was PBMCs. This receptor was taken from a woman aged 55-70 years with head and neck cancer. CDR3 sequence (DNA): TGTGCCAGCAGTTACTCACGACAGTTGAACACTGAAGCTTTCTTT. It codes for CASSYSRQLNTEAFF.